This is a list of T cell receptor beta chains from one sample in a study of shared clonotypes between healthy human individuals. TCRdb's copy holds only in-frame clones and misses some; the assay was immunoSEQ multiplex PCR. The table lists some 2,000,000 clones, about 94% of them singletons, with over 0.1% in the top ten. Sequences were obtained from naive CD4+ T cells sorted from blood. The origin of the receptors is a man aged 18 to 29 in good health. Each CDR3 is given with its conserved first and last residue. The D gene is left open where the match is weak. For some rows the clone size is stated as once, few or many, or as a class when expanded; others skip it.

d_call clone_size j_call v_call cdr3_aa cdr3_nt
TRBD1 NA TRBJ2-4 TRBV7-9 CASRTSQGAKNIQYF TGTGCCAGCAGAACATCACAGGGGGCCAAAAACATTCAGTACTTC
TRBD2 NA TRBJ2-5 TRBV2 CASSGASGGVYQETQYF TGTGCCAGCAGTGGAGCTAGCGGGGGGGTGTACCAAGAGACCCAGTACTTC
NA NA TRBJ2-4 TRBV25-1 CASSDSRALSGVQYF TGTGCCAGCAGTGACTCCAGGGCTTTATCGGGAGTTCAGTACTTC
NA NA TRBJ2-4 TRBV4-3 CASSQDVRNIQYF TGCGCCAGCAGCCAAGATGTGAGAAACATTCAGTACTTC
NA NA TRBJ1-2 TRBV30 CAWSRAHYGYTF TGTGCCTGGAGTCGGGCCCACTATGGCTACACCTTC
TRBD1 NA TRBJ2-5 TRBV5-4 CASSRGQGQETQYF TGTGCCAGCAGCCGGGGACAGGGGCAGGAGACCCAGTACTTC
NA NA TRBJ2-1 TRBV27 CASSLGFGSYNEQFF TGTGCCAGCAGTTTAGGGTTTGGCTCCTACAATGAGCAGTTCTTC
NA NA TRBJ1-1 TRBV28 CASSSATREAFF TGTGCCAGCAGTAGCGCCACCCGGGAAGCTTTCTTT
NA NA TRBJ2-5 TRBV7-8 CASSLGEALMRTQYF TGTGCCAGCAGCTTAGGAGAAGCCCTGATGCGGACCCAGTACTTC
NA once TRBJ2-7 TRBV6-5 CASSSPQLMGEQYF TGTGCCAGCAGTTCTCCACAGCTCATGGGCGAGCAGTACTTC
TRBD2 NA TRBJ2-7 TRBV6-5 CASSPGLAMAYEQYF TGTGCCAGCAGCCCGGGACTAGCGATGGCCTACGAGCAGTACTTC
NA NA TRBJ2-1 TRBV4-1 CASSQEEGSSYNEQFF TGCGCCAGCAGCCAAGAGGAGGGTAGCTCCTACAATGAGCAGTTCTTC
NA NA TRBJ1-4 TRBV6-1 CASSESGGVYEKLFF TGTGCCAGCAGTGAATCGGGAGGGGTTTACGAAAAACTGTTTTTT
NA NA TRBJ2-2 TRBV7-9 CASRPHPWGDGSTGELFF TGTGCCAGCAGACCACATCCCTGGGGGGACGGAAGCACCGGGGAGCTGTTTTTT
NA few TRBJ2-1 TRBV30 CAWGDGEQFF TGTGCCTGGGGTGATGGTGAGCAGTTCTTC
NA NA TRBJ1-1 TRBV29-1 CSVELRLSNTEAFF TGCAGCGTTGAACTACGCCTGTCGAACACTGAAGCTTTCTTT
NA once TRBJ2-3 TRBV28 CASSLLDGGTDTQYF TGTGCCAGCAGTTTACTGGACGGGGGCACAGATACGCAGTATTTT